The 17 T cell receptor beta chains listed next were all sequenced from one sample in a study of cytomegalovirus exposure and HLA in healthy donors. Use of 60 Vbeta and 13 Jbeta primers characterized the PCR. Sequenced by immunoSEQ multiplex PCR; TCRdb stores in-frame clones only, minus some. The sample shows 120,000 or so clones, over 65% of them seen only once. Sequences were obtained from PBMCs. These receptor sequences come from a man between 18 and 29 years old in good health and CMV-seropositive.

The V and J genes are TRBV5-4 and TRBJ1-4; D is unclear. The CDR3 has 17 residues. Germline CDR1 is SGHNT and CDR2 is YYREEE (reference sequence). Trimming took 2 bases from V and 2 from J, leaving 16 bases between them. CDR3 sequence reads: CASSFFSPGLTNEKLFF. CDR3 nucleotides: TGTGCCAGCAGCTTTTTCAGCCCGGGGTTGACTAATGAAAAACTGTTTTTT. The variable domain in full, with the rest retrieved from reference TRBV5-4 and TRBJ1-4, is ETGVTQSPTHLIKTRGQQVTLRCSSQSGHNTVSWYQQALGQGPQFIFQYYREEENGRGNFPPRFSGLQFPNYSSELNVNALELDDSALYLCASSFFSPGLTNEKLFFGSGTQLSVL.

This chain uses TRBV11-3 with TRBJ2-2; the match to TRBD2 covers 15 bases. After removal of 0 bases from V and 5 bases from J, the junction contained 7 bases not matched to a gene. This CDR3 contains 19 residues. CDR1 and CDR2 from the germline V gene are SGHNT and YENEEA. In DNA, the CDR3 is TGTGCCAGCAGCTTAGATTACGGACTAGCGGGGGGGCTTACCGGGGAGCTGTTTTTT. This encodes CASSLDYGLAGGLTGELFF.

The CDR3 DNA sequence: TGCAGCGTTGGGGCTTGGGGGCTTGAGAACACTGAAGCTTTCTTT. Protein: CSVGAWGLENTEAFF. The rearrangement joins TRBV29-1 to TRBJ1-1; D might be TRBD1 (6 bases). The CDR3 is made up of 15 amino acids. Germline loops: CDR1 SQVTM, CDR2 ANQGSEA. V dropped 4 bases and J dropped 1 base, with 16 bases sitting between them.

The chain employs TRBV9 and TRBJ1-1; TRBD1 agrees at 7 bases. The V gene's germline CDR1 is SGDLS and CDR2 YYNGEE. This CDR3 contains 12 residues. The V gene end was trimmed by 2 bases and the J gene end by 7 bases; junction bases not matched to a gene: 2. Written as DNA, the CDR3 is TGTGCCAGCAGCGTTGGGACAGATGAAGCTTTCTTT. This translates into CASSVGTDEAFF. Full variable domain (missing parts from reference TRBV9 and TRBJ1-1): DSGVTQTPKHLITATGQRVTLRCSPRSGDLSVYWYQQSLDQGLQFLIQYYNGEERAKGNILERFSAQQFPDLHSELNLSSLELGDSALYFCASSVGTDEAFFGQGTRLTVV.

The rearrangement uses TRBV10-3 and TRBJ2-2; 7 bases are shared with TRBD1. There are 15 residues in the CDR3. The germline CDR1 and CDR2 sequences are ENHRY and SYGVKD. With V trimmed by 6 bases and J by 1 base, 5 bases remained unmatched. The CDR3 sequence: CAISAGTVNTGELFF. The CDR3 nucleotides read TGTGCCATCAGCGCCGGGACAGTGAACACCGGGGAGCTGTTTTTT.

The V gene is TRBV30, the J gene TRBJ1-1; D may be TRBD1 (6 bases). The length of the CDR3 is 13 residues. The V end was cut by 5 bases, the J end by 1 base, with 11 bases between. CDR1 GTSNPN and CDR2 SVGIG come from the germline V gene (reference sequence). The CDR3 DNA is TGTGCCTGGCGGACAGACACGAACACTGAAGCTTTCTTT. Its translation is CAWRTDTNTEAFF. The entire variable domain, with the rest obtained from reference TRBV30 and TRBJ1-1, is as follows: SQTIHQWPATLVQPVGSPLSLECTVEGTSNPNLYWYRQAAGRGLQLLFYSVGIGQISSEVPQNLSASRPQDRQFILSSKKLLLSDSGFYLCAWRTDTNTEAFFGQGTRLTVV.

The rearrangement uses TRBV5-1 and TRBJ1-1, with D uncertain. The CDR3 has 14 residues. From germline, CDR1 is SGHRS and CDR2 YFSETQ. Trimming took 3 bases from V and 10 from J, leaving 19 bases between them. The CDR3 loop is CASSSPDSLIGAFF. DNA of the CDR3: TGCGCCAGCAGCTCTCCGGACTCTCTCATCGGAGCTTTCTTT.

The chain joins TRBV2 to TRBJ2-3; D might be TRBD2 (6 bases). From germline, CDR1 is SNHLY and CDR2 FYNNEI. The CDR3 consists of 16 residues. V shed 2 bases and J shed 2 bases, with 14 bases lying between them. The CDR3 region has the DNA TGTGCCAGCAGTGAAACGGCGGGGACCTTCACAGATACGCAGTATTTT. This translates into CASSETAGTFTDTQYF. Full variable domain (missing parts from reference TRBV2 and TRBJ2-3): EPEVTQTPSHQVTQMGQEVILRCVPISNHLYFYWYRQILGQKVEFLVSFYNNEISEKSEIFDDQFSVERPDGSNFTLKIRSTKLEDSAMYFCASSETAGTFTDTQYFGPGTRLTVL.

In its sample, this clone was seen once. No conserved phenylalanine or tryptophan ends this CDR3, so it is likely a read error. This chain joins TRBV5-6 and TRBJ2-7, with D possibly matching TRBD1 (6 bases). This CDR3 has 14 amino acids. Germline loops: CDR1 SGHDT, CDR2 YYEEEE. Trimming removed 4 bases from V and 5 bases from J, with 16 bases in between. The CDR3 loop reads CASSAGTMDDEQYL. The CDR3 DNA reads as TGTGCCAGCAGCGCCGGGACAATGGACGACGAGCAGTACCTC.

This CDR3 is CASNPGGRGYTF. The CDR3 DNA is TGTGCCAGCAACCCGGGGGGCCGGGGCTACACCTTC. The rearrangement uses TRBV6-6 and TRBJ1-2; tentative D call: TRBD1 (6 bases). Between the trimmed V and J ends, which lost 7 bases and 8 bases, there was a span of 14 bases. The length of the CDR3 is 12 residues. CDR1 MNHNY and CDR2 SVGAGI come from the germline V gene (reference sequence).

Only a few counts were recorded for this clone. The rearrangement links TRBV29-1 to TRBJ1-1; D might be TRBD1 (6 bases). The CDR3 totals 16 residues. The V end was cut by 1 base, the J end by 3 bases, with 18 bases between. Germline values: CDR1 SQVTM, CDR2 ANQGSEA. CDR3 bases: TGCAGCGTTGAAGGAAAACAGGGTTCGGTGGACACTGAAGCTTTCTTT. Encoded protein: CSVEGKQGSVDTEAFF. Supplemented by reference TRBV29-1 and TRBJ1-1, the full variable domain reads SAVISQKPSRDICQRGTSLTIQCQVDSQVTMMFWYRQQPGQSLTLIATANQGSEATYESGFVIDKFPISRPNLTFSTLTVSNMSPEDSSIYLCSVEGKQGSVDTEAFFGQGTRLTVV.

This chain uses TRBV15 with TRBJ2-7, with 8 bases fitting TRBD1. The ends lost 1 base at V and 5 bases at J; junction bases unmatched: 7. The CDR3 has 15 residues. CDR1 and CDR2 from the germline V gene are LNHNV and YYDKDF (reference sequence). CDR3 loop: CATSRVRTGWDEQYF. CDR3 bases: TGTGCCACCAGCAGAGTGCGGACAGGGTGGGACGAGCAGTACTTC.

J is TRBJ2-1 and V is TRBV27; D not resolved. CDR1 is MNHEY and CDR2 is SMNVEV in the germline V gene (reference sequence). The CDR3 covers 15 residues. The V gene lost 2 bases and the J gene lost 1 base, with 9 bases spanning the gap. The CDR3 protein is CASSLHPYSYNEQFF. The CDR3 DNA reads as TGTGCCAGCAGTTTACATCCCTATTCCTACAATGAGCAGTTCTTC.

The chain links TRBV6-1 to TRBJ1-5, with D possibly being TRBD1 (5 bases). V lost 6 bases and J lost 0, with 9 bases in between. Germline CDR1 and CDR2: MNHNS and SASEGT. This CDR3 region has 14 residues. The CDR3 DNA is TGTGCCAGCAGGACAGCGTTTAGCAATCAGCCCCAGCATTTT. This encodes CASRTAFSNQPQHF.

The chain recombines TRBV4-1 with TRBJ2-7; D remains unclear. Trimming stripped 1 base from V and 3 bases from J, with 10 bases between. Germline-derived CDR1 and CDR2 are MGHRA and YSYEKL. CDR3 length: 14 amino acids. The DNA for the CDR3 is TGCGCCAGCAGCCAAGTCCAGGCCGGCTACGAGCAGTACTTC. It translates to CASSQVQAGYEQYF.

CDR3 nucleotide sequence: TGTGCCAGCAGGCCGGGACAGGGGATTTACGAGCAGTACTTC. Encoded protein: CASRPGQGIYEQYF. The gene calls are TRBV2 and TRBJ2-7; 10 nucleotides agree with TRBD1. Germline assignment: CDR1 SNHLY and CDR2 FYNNEI. The CDR3 is 14 amino acids. With 6 bases clipped from V and 4 bases from J, the junction kept 6 bases outside the gene matches.

This clone has a single count. CDR3 DNA: TGCGCCAGCAGCCAAGGTGGGACAGACAATCAGCCCCAGCATTTT. Encoded protein: CASSQGGTDNQPQHF. The rearrangement links TRBV4-1 to TRBJ1-5; 7 bases align to TRBD1. This CDR3 is built from 15 residues. J gave up 3 bases and V 1 base, and 3 bases lay outside the gene matches. Germline assignment: CDR1 MGHRA and CDR2 YSYEKL.